This T cell receptor (beta chain) emerged from a study of blood T cell repertoires in COVID-19. In the study overall: PBMCs, B-cell-depleted T cells, or T cells were the source of the cDNA or gDNA that made up the material.

The V and J ends lost 1 base and 1 base respectively, with 10 bases between them. This CDR3 spans 15 amino acids. Germline V gene sequence: CDR1 LNHDA, CDR2 SQIVND (reference sequence). TCRdb keeps only in-frame clones here, not all; method: immunoSEQ multiplex PCR. The table records under 150,000 clones, roughly four fifths of them present only once. Input material: peripheral blood. This sequence was found in a woman older than 75 in a cohort sampled during active or convalescent COVID-19. This sequence joins TRBV19 and TRBJ1-1; D gene unclear. CDR3 region: CASSIAGIENTEAFF. In DNA form, the CDR3 reads TGTGCCAGTAGTATAGCGGGGATCGAGAACACTGAAGCTTTCTTT.